This TCR beta chain appears in the sequencing data of a study of a mutant IDH1 vaccine in newly diagnosed glioma. On the study more broadly: Treated patients had a mean age of 40.4 years and a sex split that was roughly 60% male and about 40% female. Patients were pretreated with radiotherapy, temozolomide, or both, mostly both.

Regarding this clone: Its cognate antigen is unknown.

Data came from immunoSEQ multiplex PCR; TCRdb stores just in-frame clones and leaves some out. The sample holds approximately 52,000 clones, roughly 80% seen once. Time point described: baseline, week 1 (first vaccination visit). The sample's treatment: pre-vaccination baseline after standard-of-care therapy. Trimming removed 7 bases from V and 2 bases from J, with 13 bases in between. Germline values: CDR1 WNHNN, CDR2 SYGVQD (reference sequence). The CDR3 totals 14 residues. General observations from the study: The authors found pseudoprogression apparently unrelated to changes in top peripheral T cell clonotypes. A vaccine-induced immune response developed in around 94% of the patients.

This TCR was sampled from a woman aged 40 to 55 with glioma. Sample: PBMCs, taken from a glioma patient treated with radiotherapy, temozolomide or both. This chain joins TRBV10-1 and TRBJ2-3; weak D call: TRBD2 (7 bases). As DNA, the CDR3 is TGCGCCAGCATGTCGGGGGGCCCCACAGATACGCAGTATTTT. This sequence encodes CASMSGGPTDTQYF.